These 18 T cell receptor beta chains originate from one sample sequenced in a study of blood T cell repertoires in COVID-19. Data came from immunoSEQ multiplex PCR; TCRdb stores just in-frame clones and leaves some out. The data show 150,000 to 200,000 clones, more than 70% seen once. Sequenced input: peripheral blood. The receptors originated from a human donor in a cohort sampled during active COVID-19.

The chain recombines TRBV6-2 or TRBV6-3 with TRBJ1-2, with 7 nucleotides matching TRBD1. V shed 5 bases and J 7 bases; nucleotides not matched to a gene: 13. Germline lookup yields CDR1 MNHEY and CDR2 SVGEGT. The CDR3 totals 15 residues. The CDR3 protein is CASSGRDRDLSGYTF. CDR3 nucleotide sequence: TGTGCCAGCAGTGGCCGGGACAGAGATTTGTCTGGCTACACCTTC.

The chain employs TRBV10-3 and TRBJ2-1; 7 bases line up with TRBD2. Germline assignment: CDR1 ENHRY and CDR2 SYGVKD. The CDR3 totals 15 residues. V shed 3 bases and J 6 bases; nucleotides not matched to a gene: 8. The CDR3 region has the DNA TGTGCCATCAGTGAATTTGCGGGGGTTGGCAATGAGCAGTTCTTC. Translation: CAISEFAGVGNEQFF.

In this sample, this clone turned up a few times. The chain combines TRBV7-2 with TRBJ2-7; unclear D gene. The germline CDR1 and CDR2 sequences are SGHTA and FQGNSA. Trimming shortened V by 4 bases and J by 3 bases, and 7 bases separated the two germline ends. The CDR3 covers 12 residues. The DNA for the CDR3 is TGTGCCAGCAGCTACTTAGTCTACGAGCAGTACTTC. Translated, it gives CASSYLVYEQYF.

V is TRBV7-4 and J is TRBJ1-1; unclear D gene. Germline V lookup: CDR1 SGHVT, CDR2 SQSDAQ. The V gene lost 4 bases and the J gene lost 8 bases, with 14 bases spanning the gap. The CDR3 extends over 13 amino acids. The CDR3 spells CASSSGNPKEAFF. DNA of the CDR3: TGTGCCAGCAGCTCCGGGAATCCGAAAGAAGCTTTCTTT. The full variable domain, completed using reference TRBV7-4 and TRBJ1-1, is GAGVSQSPRYKVAKRGRDVALRCDSISGHVTLYWYRQTLGQGSEVLTYSQSDAQRDKSGRPSGRFSAERPERSVSTLKIQRTEQGDSAVYLCASSSGNPKEAFFGQGTRLTVV.

The chain employs TRBV7-2 and TRBJ2-2; 12 nucleotides agree with TRBD2. CDR1 is SGHTA and CDR2 is FQGNSA in the germline V gene. There are 18 residues in the CDR3. Losses at the gene ends were 3 bases for V and 5 bases for J; bases not matched to a gene: 10. The CDR3 spells CASSFPELAGGWTGELFF. The CDR3 DNA reads TGTGCCAGCAGCTTCCCGGAACTAGCGGGAGGATGGACCGGGGAGCTGTTTTTT.

The J gene is TRBJ2-1, the V gene TRBV5-4; TRBD1 might be the D (6 bases). This CDR3 spans 14 amino acids. Germline assignment: CDR1 SGHNT and CDR2 YYREEE (reference sequence). The V end lost 4 bases, the J end lost 9 bases, and 17 bases lay between the germline ends. The CDR3 loop reads CASSPPRGWSEQFF. The DNA for the CDR3 is TGTGCCAGCAGCCCCCCCAGGGGTTGGAGTGAGCAGTTCTTC.

This clone was detected once. This sequence joins TRBV6-5 and TRBJ1-3; 7 bases agree with TRBD1. CDR3 length: 12 amino acids. Looked up from germline, CDR1 is MNHEY and CDR2 is SVGAGI. J lost 3 bases, V lost 11 bases, and 4 bases had no gene match. This chain's CDR3 is CAGDSDGNTIYF. For the CDR3, the DNA is TGTGCCGGGGACAGCGATGGAAACACCATATATTTT.

The chain recombines TRBV20-1 with TRBJ2-3; 10 bases match TRBD2. The V gene end was trimmed by 3 bases and the J gene end by 0 bases; junction bases not matched to a gene: 6. CDR3 length: 16 amino acids. Germline V CDR1 and CDR2: DFQATT, SNEGSKA (reference sequence). CDR3 protein: CSASSLAGDSTDTQYF. The CDR3 coding sequence is TGCAGTGCTAGTAGCCTAGCGGGGGATAGCACAGATACGCAGTATTTT.

The rearrangement uses TRBV2 and TRBJ2-5; 10 nucleotides align to TRBD2. V gave up 5 bases and J gave up 3 bases; unmatched junction bases: 12. This CDR3 has 17 amino acids. The germline V gene encodes CDR1 SNHLY and CDR2 FYNNEI. The CDR3 reads CASSFDPTSGVKETQYF. The CDR3 bases are TGTGCCAGCAGTTTCGACCCTACTAGCGGGGTAAAAGAGACCCAGTACTTC.

This clone was recorded once. The chain joins TRBV19 to TRBJ2-4; 9 bases map to TRBD2. With 2 bases clipped from V and 5 bases from J, the junction kept 4 bases outside the gene matches. Germline V gene lookup returns CDR1 LNHDA and CDR2 SQIVND (reference sequence). The CDR3 has 15 residues. The CDR3 loop reads CASSIIQRGENIQYF. The CDR3 DNA follows: TGTGCCAGTAGTATAATACAGCGGGGGGAAAACATTCAGTACTTC.

CDR3 loop: CASSPGRGWSNYGYTF. CDR3 coding DNA: TGTGCCAGTAGTCCTGGCCGGGGTTGGAGCAACTATGGCTACACCTTC. V is TRBV19 and J is TRBJ1-2; D ambiguous. V was clipped by 5 bases and J by 2 bases, with 18 bases between them. Germline V gene lookup returns CDR1 LNHDA and CDR2 SQIVND (reference sequence). The CDR3 has 16 residues.

DNA of the CDR3: TGCGCCAGCAGGGGACCGGGACAGTTGAACACTGAAGCTTTCTTT. This translates into CASRGPGQLNTEAFF. This chain joins TRBV5-1 and TRBJ1-1; TRBD1 matches 7 bases. Germline V gene lookup returns CDR1 SGHRS and CDR2 YFSETQ. The CDR3 is made up of 15 amino acids. Losses at the gene ends were 5 bases for V and 0 bases for J; bases not matched to a gene: 7.

J is TRBJ2-7 and V is TRBV5-1; a weak D match, TRBD1 (6 bases). Between the trimmed V and J ends, which lost 1 base and 0 bases, there was a span of 8 bases. The CDR3 runs 14 residues. Germline V gives CDR1 SGHRS, CDR2 YFSETQ. The CDR3 DNA follows: TGCGCCAGCAGCTTGACAGGGAACTCCTACGAGCAGTACTTC. This gives the protein CASSLTGNSYEQYF.

This clone was observed a handful of times. The chain links TRBV10-3 to TRBJ2-6; TRBD2 agrees at 8 bases. Germline-derived CDR1 and CDR2 are ENHRY and SYGVKD. Trimming at V came to 6 bases and at J to 0 bases, leaving 10 bases not matched to a gene. The CDR3 is made up of 18 amino acids. The CDR3 DNA is TGTGCCATCAGCCAAGTGGGACTAGAGTACTCTGGGGCCAACGTCCTGACTTTC. Protein: CAISQVGLEYSGANVLTF.

The J gene is TRBJ2-7, the V gene TRBV20-1, with 9 bases fitting TRBD2. The CDR3 totals 15 residues. V shed 3 bases, J shed 4 bases, and the junction held 10 bases outside the gene matches. Germline V lookup: CDR1 DFQATT, CDR2 SNEGSKA (reference sequence). In DNA, the CDR3 is TGCAGTGCTAGTAGAGGACTAGCGACCTTATACGAGCAGTACTTC. Protein product: CSASRGLATLYEQYF.

The DNA of the CDR3 is TGTGCCAGCAGCGTAGGAGGGTTCAATCAGCCCCAGCATTTT. Amino acid sequence: CASSVGGFNQPQHF. The chain employs TRBV9 and TRBJ1-5; unclear D gene. The CDR3 is made up of 14 amino acids. Germline V lookup: CDR1 SGDLS, CDR2 YYNGEE. V lost 0 bases and J lost 3, with 7 bases in between.

This clone was observed a single time. The chain is built from TRBV28 and TRBJ2-7, with a possible D match to TRBD2 (6 bases). The germline CDR1 and CDR2 sequences are MDHEN and SYDVKM. CDR3 length: 11 amino acids. V was shortened by 6 bases and J by 7 bases, with 10 bases between the two germline ends. The CDR3 spells CASSSRGEQYF. In DNA, the CDR3 is TGTGCCAGCAGCTCTCGGGGGGAGCAGTACTTC.

The chain uses TRBV28 and TRBJ2-1; 8 bases are a match to TRBD1. With V trimmed by 11 bases and J by 7 bases, 16 bases remained unmatched. The CDR3 extends over 15 amino acids. CDR1 and CDR2 from the germline V gene are MDHEN and SYDVKM. The CDR3 coding sequence is TGTGCCGGCTCAAGGCGAGACAGGGGCCGGAATGAGCAGTTCTTC. It codes for CAGSRRDRGRNEQFF.